These 14 T cell receptor beta chains came from one sample sequenced in a study of T cells after yellow fever vaccination. TCRdb reprocessed the 5' RACE reads via MiXCR and lists one record per CDR3 protein. This repertoire shows about 340,000 distinct CDR3 sequences, around 12% found once; its top ten account for around 3%. Sequenced material: CD4+ T cells sorted from PBMCs, taken 15 days after the yellow fever booster vaccination. The receptors were gathered from a man in his late teens or twenties who received the YFV17D yellow fever vaccine.

This clonotype was observed a few times. The chain uses TRBV19 and TRBJ2-1; D perhaps matches TRBD2 (6 bases). There are 19 residues in the CDR3. V dropped 7 bases and J dropped 4 bases, with 29 bases sitting between them. Germline lookup yields CDR1 LNHDA and CDR2 SQIVND (reference sequence). The CDR3 loop reads CASKEKGQGFGGGYNEQFF. Written as DNA, the CDR3 is TGTGCCAGTAAGGAGAAAGGGCAGGGCTTCGGGGGAGGATACAATGAGCAGTTCTTC.

Ten or more counts support this clonotype. The chain employs TRBV5-1 and TRBJ2-4; 7 bases are a match to TRBD1. The CDR3 is made up of 14 amino acids. Germline loops: CDR1 SGHRS, CDR2 YFSETQ. V dropped 4 bases and J dropped 5; count of bases not matched to a gene: 6. The CDR3 region is CASSLQGRENIQYF. The CDR3 DNA reads TGCGCCAGCAGCCTACAGGGGAGAGAAAACATTCAGTACTTC.

This clonotype has only a few counts. The chain couples TRBV11-2 to TRBJ2-5, with a tentative D call TRBD2 (6 bases). V was shortened by 2 bases and J by 5 bases, with 9 bases between the two germline ends. The CDR3 spans 13 residues. Germline V lookup: CDR1 SGHAT, CDR2 FQNNGV. DNA of the CDR3: TGTGCCAGCAGCTTACGGGCGGGGGAGACCCAGTACTTC. Protein product: CASSLRAGETQYF.

This chain links TRBV4-1 with TRBJ1-1, with D hard to call. The germline V gene has CDR1 MGHRA and CDR2 YSYEKL. The length of the CDR3 is 18 residues. V was cut by 1 base and J by 5 bases, with 23 bases left in between. CDR3 amino acids: CASSQASPARRLRTEAFF. In DNA, the CDR3 is TGCGCCAGCAGCCAAGCCTCCCCGGCCAGGCGGCTGAGAACTGAAGCTTTCTTT.

V gene TRBV7-9 combines with J gene TRBJ1-3, with TRBD1 matching 8 bases. This CDR3 spans 15 amino acids. CDR1 SEHNR and CDR2 FQNEAQ come from the germline V gene (reference sequence). V shed 4 bases and J 1 base; nucleotides not matched to a gene: 3. The CDR3 spells CASSSGTGSGNTIYF. The DNA of the CDR3 is TGTGCCAGCAGCTCCGGGACAGGTTCTGGAAACACCATATATTTT.

This clonotype was picked up a small number of times. The rearrangement uses TRBV4-3 and TRBJ2-5; possible D gene TRBD2, 7 bases. Germline-derived CDR1 and CDR2 are LGHNA and YSLEER. Trimming left V 4 bases short and J 1 base short, with 22 bases between. CDR3 length: 18 residues. CDR3 nucleotides: TGCGCCAGCAGCCCACCTGGGCGGGGGAACAGGGCCCAAGAGACCCAGTACTTC. Translating gives CASSPPGRGNRAQETQYF.

The V gene is TRBV20-1, the J gene TRBJ2-1; D unclear. In germline, CDR1 is DFQATT, CDR2 SNEGSKA (reference sequence). Trimming removed 4 bases at V and 6 bases at J, with 13 bases between. The CDR3 length is 13 residues. CDR3 loop: CSATYRVPNEQFF. The DNA for the CDR3 is TGCAGTGCTACCTATCGGGTACCCAATGAGCAGTTCTTC.

V and J are TRBV5-8 and TRBJ2-3; D is uncertain. The CDR3 totals 17 residues. Germline V lookup: CDR1 SGHTS, CDR2 YDEGEE. Trimming shortened V by 5 bases and J by 0 bases, and 19 bases separated the two germline ends. CDR3: CASSSNPSSGSTDTQYF. CDR3 bases: TGTGCCAGCAGTTCCAACCCCAGCAGTGGTAGCACAGATACGCAGTATTTT.

This clonotype was observed a handful of times. V is TRBV10-3 and J is TRBJ2-3; 8 bases line up with TRBD2. J gave up 0 bases and V 6 bases, and 5 bases lay outside the gene matches. The germline gives CDR1 ENHRY, CDR2 SYGVKD. This CDR3 comprises 15 residues. The CDR3 is CAIRRRGGSTDTQYF. CDR3 nucleotides: TGTGCCATCAGACGCCGGGGGGGGAGCACAGATACGCAGTATTTT.

This clonotype has a handful of counts. The chain is built from TRBV11-3 and TRBJ2-7, with D hard to call. Germline loops: CDR1 SGHNT, CDR2 YENEEA. The V and J ends lost 5 bases and 0 bases respectively, with 14 bases between them. The CDR3 consists of 15 residues. The CDR3 is CASSGVGPSSYEQYV. The CDR3 nucleotides are TGTGCCAGCAGCGGGGTAGGGCCGAGCTCCTACGAGCAGTACGTC.

This clonotype was counted many times. V usage is TRBV7-2 and J usage is TRBJ2-3; tentatively, D is TRBD1 or TRBD2 (5 bases each). The CDR3 spans 14 residues. CDR1 and CDR2 (germline): SGHTA, FQGNSA. The V end lost 2 bases, the J end lost 0 bases, and 6 bases lay between the germline ends. The CDR3 region has the DNA TGTGCCAGCAGCTTACGGGGCAGCACAGATACGCAGTATTTT. It yields the protein CASSLRGSTDTQYF.

J is TRBJ1-1 and V is TRBV7-8; D is perhaps TRBD1 (5 bases). This CDR3 is 15 amino acids long. Germline V lookup: CDR1 SGHVS, CDR2 FQNEAQ. V dropped 1 base and J dropped 2 bases, with 11 bases sitting between them. CDR3 nucleotides: TGTGCCAGCAGCTTAGTTGGGACCGGCAACACTGAAGCTTTCTTT. It is translated as CASSLVGTGNTEAFF.

V usage is TRBV6-1 and J usage is TRBJ2-5; D call uncertain. Trimming took off 1 base at V and 4 bases at J, with 4 bases between the two ends. Germline V gene data show CDR1 as MNHNS and CDR2 as SASEGT. The CDR3 totals 12 residues. CDR3 amino acids: CASSEVSETQYF. The CDR3 nucleotides read TGTGCCAGCAGTGAAGTGTCAGAGACCCAGTACTTC.

This clonotype was recorded at least ten times. This chain's CDR3 is CASSPGTGPEAFF. The CDR3 DNA reads TGCGCCAGCAGCCCCGGAACAGGCCCTGAAGCTTTCTTT. V usage is TRBV5-1 and J usage is TRBJ1-1; maybe TRBD1 (5 bases). The CDR3 totals 13 residues. The V gene's germline CDR1 is SGHRS and CDR2 YFSETQ. V was trimmed by 4 bases and J by 6 bases, leaving 13 bases between them. Variable domain in full (rest from reference TRBV5-1 and TRBJ1-1): KAGVTQTPRYLIKTRGQQVTLSCSPISGHRSVSWYQQTPGQGLQFLFEYFSETQRNKGNFPGRFSGRQFSNSRSEMNVSTLELGDSALYLCASSPGTGPEAFFGQGTRLTVV.